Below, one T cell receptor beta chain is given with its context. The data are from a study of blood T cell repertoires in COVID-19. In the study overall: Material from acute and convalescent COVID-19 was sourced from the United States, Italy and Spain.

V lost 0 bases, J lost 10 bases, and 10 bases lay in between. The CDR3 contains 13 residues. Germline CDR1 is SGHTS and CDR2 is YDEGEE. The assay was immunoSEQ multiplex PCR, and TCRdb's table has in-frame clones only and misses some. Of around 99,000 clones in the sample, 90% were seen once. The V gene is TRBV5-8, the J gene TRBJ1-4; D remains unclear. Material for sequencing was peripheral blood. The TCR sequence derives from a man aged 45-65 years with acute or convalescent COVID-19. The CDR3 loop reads CASSLEELAKLFF. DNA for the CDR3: TGTGCCAGCAGCTTGGAGGAGTTAGCAAAACTGTTTTTT.